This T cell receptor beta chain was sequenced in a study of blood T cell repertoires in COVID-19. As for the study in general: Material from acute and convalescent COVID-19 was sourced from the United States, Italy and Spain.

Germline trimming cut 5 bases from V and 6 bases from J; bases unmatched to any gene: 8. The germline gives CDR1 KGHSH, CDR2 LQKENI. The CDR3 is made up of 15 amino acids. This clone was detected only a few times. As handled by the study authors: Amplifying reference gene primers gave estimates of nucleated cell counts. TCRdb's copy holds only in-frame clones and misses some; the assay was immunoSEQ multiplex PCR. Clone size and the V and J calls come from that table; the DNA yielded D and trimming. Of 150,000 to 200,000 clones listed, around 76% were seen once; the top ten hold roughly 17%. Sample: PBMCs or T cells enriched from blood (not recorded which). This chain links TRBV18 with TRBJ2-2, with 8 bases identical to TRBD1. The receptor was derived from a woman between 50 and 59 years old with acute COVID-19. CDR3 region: CASSFDRGAAGELFF. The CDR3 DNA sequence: TGTGCCAGCTCATTTGACAGGGGTGCGGCCGGGGAGCTGTTTTTT.